This passage covers 18 T cell receptor beta chains from one sample sequenced in a study of regulatory T cells in long-lasting Graves disease. Investigators prepared the TCR beta libraries by applying iRepertoire HTBI primers and Arm-PCR of CDR3 regions. TCRdb recomputed calls from the multiplex PCR reads with MiXCR, one row per CDR3 protein. The sample shows about 530,000 distinct CDR3 sequences, around 16% of them seen only once. The time point denotes: newly diagnosed GD, antithyroid drugs for less than 3 months. Generation of the TCR library employed RNA extracted from PBMCs. These data also formed part of another study, on T cells in Graves' hyperthyroidism and ophthalmopathy.

The material was peripheral blood mononuclear cells (PBMCs), obtained at new diagnosis, from a patient treated with antithyroid drugs. The origin of the receptors is a woman aged 35-65 years with Graves disease.

This clonotype was counted at least ten times. The V and J genes are TRBV3-1 and TRBJ2-7; D gene unclear. CDR3 length: 12 amino acids. The V gene's germline CDR1 is LGHDT and CDR2 YNNKEL (reference sequence). V was pared by 3 bases and J by 2 bases, with 5 bases between. CDR3 sequence: CASSHGPYEQYF. CDR3 nucleotides: TGTGCCAGCAGCCATGGTCCCTACGAGCAGTACTTC.

This clonotype was found a few times. The J gene is TRBJ1-2, the V gene TRBV7-2; D is possibly TRBD1 (6 bases). There are 13 residues in the CDR3. The germline CDR1 and CDR2 sequences are SGHTA and FQGNSA. Trimming cost V 5 bases and J 10 bases, with 17 bases left between them. DNA for the CDR3: TGTGCCAGCAGCCTGGGGGCAGGGGATTCCTACACCTTC. It yields the protein CASSLGAGDSYTF.

Many counts were recorded for this clonotype. The chain links TRBV28 to TRBJ2-1, with D possibly matching TRBD2 (7 bases). Trimming left V 5 bases short and J 4 bases short, with 21 bases between. Per germline, CDR1 MDHEN and CDR2 SYDVKM. This CDR3 contains 17 residues. The CDR3 bases are TGTGCCAGCAGTCCCCCGGGGGGCGGGGGCGGATACAATGAGCAGTTCTTC. Encoded protein: CASSPPGGGGGYNEQFF. Together with reference TRBV28 and TRBJ2-1, the CDR3 gives the full variable domain: DVKVTQSSRYLVKRTGEKVFLECVQDMDHENMFWYRQDPGLGLRLIYFSYDVKMKEKGDIPEGYSVSREKKERFSLILESASTNQTSMYLCASSPPGGGGGYNEQFFGPGTRLTVL.

This clonotype was observed at least ten times. The chain employs TRBV10-3 and TRBJ1-2; 8 nucleotides align to TRBD1. This CDR3 has 16 residues. Germline V gives CDR1 ENHRY, CDR2 SYGVKD. After removal of 4 bases from V and 5 bases from J, the junction contained 12 bases not matched to a gene. The CDR3 DNA reads as TGTGCCATCAGTGTGGGGACAGGAGGCGTTTTGTATGGCTACACCTTC. Translated, it gives CAISVGTGGVLYGYTF.

This clonotype appeared many times. V gene TRBV12-3 or TRBV12-4 combines with J gene TRBJ1-6, with TRBD1 as a possible D gene (5 bases). The CDR3 is 14 amino acids. Deletions cut 5 bases from V and 6 bases from J, with 11 bases between. In nucleotides, the CDR3 is TGTGCCAGCAGTGCTCAGGGAGGTAATTCACCCCTCCACTTT. It is translated as CASSAQGGNSPLHF.

The chain recombines TRBV5-1 with TRBJ2-3; perhaps TRBD2 as D (5 bases). The CDR3 is 11 amino acids. Germline assignment: CDR1 SGHRS and CDR2 YFSETQ. V lost 4 bases and J lost 10, with 10 bases in between. The CDR3 reads CASSHQEAQYF. CDR3 DNA: TGCGCCAGCAGCCATCAGGAGGCGCAGTATTTT.

Concerning this clonotype itself: A single base separates this from a much larger clone, so it may be a read error. V and J are TRBV18 and TRBJ2-1, with D perhaps TRBD1 (7 bases). This CDR3 is 16 amino acids long. V lost 1 base, J lost 10 bases, and 20 bases lay in between. The germline V gene encodes CDR1 KGHSH and CDR2 LQKENI. The CDR3: CASSPRGTVSSYEQFF. CDR3 nucleotides: TGTGCCAGCTCACCACGCGGGACAGTGAGCTCCTACGAGCAGTTCTTC.

This chain links TRBV5-8 with TRBJ2-3, with 11 bases identical to TRBD2. The germline gives CDR1 SGHTS, CDR2 YDEGEE. V lost 6 bases, J lost 4 bases, and 7 bases stayed unmatched. The CDR3 has 15 amino acids. As DNA, the CDR3 is TGTGCCAGCACCTTTTTAGCGGGGGGGCCAGATACGCAGTATTTT. Residues: CASTFLAGGPDTQYF. Based on the CDR3 plus reference TRBV5-8 and TRBJ2-3, the full variable domain is EAGVTQSPTHLIKTRGQQATLRCSPISGHTSVYWYQQALGLGLQFLLWYDEGEERNRGNFPPRFSGRQFPNYSSELNVNALELEDSALYLCASTFLAGGPDTQYFGPGTRLTVL.

The gene calls are TRBV7-9 and TRBJ1-5, with TRBD1 as a possible D gene (5 bases). Trimming shortened V by 3 bases and J by 7 bases, and 13 bases separated the two germline ends. The CDR3 consists of 14 residues. Germline V gene data show CDR1 as SEHNR and CDR2 as FQNEAQ (reference sequence). The DNA of the CDR3 is TGTGCCAGCAGCTTTAGCGGGGCGTCACAGCCCCAGCATTTT. It encodes CASSFSGASQPQHF.

V usage is TRBV4-1 and J usage is TRBJ2-7, with D possibly TRBD2 on 5 matching bases. V shed 0 bases and J shed 1 base, with 7 bases lying between them. This CDR3 has 14 residues. Looked up from germline, CDR1 is MGHRA and CDR2 is YSYEKL. CDR3 nucleotides: TGCGCCAGCAGCCAAGAGGACTTTTCCTACGAGCAGTACTTC. Its protein is CASSQEDFSYEQYF.

The CDR3 region is CASSQPGRDTEAFF. The CDR3 DNA reads TGCGCCAGCAGCCAACCGGGGCGGGACACTGAAGCTTTCTTT. This chain joins TRBV4-1 and TRBJ1-1, with TRBD1 as a possible D gene (5 bases). Trimming cost V 2 bases and J 3 bases, with 10 bases left between them. Germline V lookup: CDR1 MGHRA, CDR2 YSYEKL. This CDR3 has 14 amino acids.

Ten or more counts support this clonotype. V usage is TRBV20-1 and J usage is TRBJ2-7, with 14 nucleotides matching TRBD2. Looked up from germline, CDR1 is DFQATT and CDR2 is SNEGSKA (reference sequence). J lost 4 bases, V lost 6 bases, and 11 bases had no gene match. The CDR3 extends over 16 amino acids. The CDR3 DNA reads as TGCAGTGCAACGGGACTAGCGGGGGATCGGGCTTACGAGCAGTACTTC. Translating gives CSATGLAGDRAYEQYF.

This clonotype was counted a few times. The gene calls are TRBV28 and TRBJ2-1, with D perhaps matching TRBD1 (5 bases). With 6 bases removed from V and 5 bases from J, the gap between germline ends came to 14 bases. The CDR3 contains 14 residues. From germline, CDR1 is MDHEN and CDR2 SYDVKM. The CDR3 DNA follows: TGTGCCAGCAGAACAGAGGCAGGGCACAATGAGCAGTTCTTC. Residues: CASRTEAGHNEQFF.

This clonotype showed up many times. The chain employs TRBV5-1 and TRBJ2-2, with D tentatively TRBD1 (6 bases). Germline V gene data show CDR1 as SGHRS and CDR2 as YFSETQ. The V end was cut by 4 bases, the J end by 0 bases, with 13 bases between. The CDR3 has 16 amino acids. CDR3 amino acids: CASSLGQSSNTGELFF. CDR3 DNA: TGCGCCAGCAGCCTCGGACAGAGTTCGAACACCGGGGAGCTGTTTTTT.

This clonotype has a count of ten or more. This chain connects TRBV12-3 or TRBV12-4 to TRBJ2-3; D assignment may be TRBD1 or TRBD2 (5 bases each). This CDR3 is 13 amino acids long. V lost 10 bases, J lost 6 bases, and 17 bases lay in between. The CDR3 nucleotides are TGTGCCACAGAGGGACCGGGTTTGGATACGCAGTATTTT. It codes for CATEGPGLDTQYF.

This clonotype was seen many times. Compared with germline, one end of the junction differs, possibly owing to a read error. V and J are TRBV5-1 and TRBJ1-2, with 7 bases identical to TRBD1. The CDR3 has 14 amino acids. Germline lookup yields CDR1 SGHRS and CDR2 YFSETQ. The CDR3 sequence: CASSLEGANYGYTF. CDR3 in DNA: TGTGCCAGCAGCTTGGAGGGGGCGAACTATGGCTACACCTTC.

This clonotype was recorded a few times. It may be a read error: a sequence one base away is much more abundant. The chain combines TRBV12-3 or TRBV12-4 with TRBJ1-2; D remains unclear. V was shortened by 6 bases and J by 1 base, with 18 bases between the two germline ends. The CDR3 covers 16 residues. CDR3 loop: CASRTGTGTYNYGYTF. As DNA, the CDR3 is TGTGCCAGCAGGACGGGAACGGGTACCTATAACTATGGCTACACCTTC.

This rearrangement joins TRBV3-1 to TRBJ2-1; 10 positions agree with TRBD1. V shed 1 base and J 6 bases; nucleotides not matched to a gene: 6. CDR3 length: 16 residues. Germline lookup yields CDR1 LGHDT and CDR2 YNNKEL (reference sequence). CDR3 in amino acids: CASSQAGTGVRNEQFF. The CDR3 DNA reads as TGTGCCAGCAGCCAAGCCGGGACAGGGGTCCGCAATGAGCAGTTCTTC.